The 10 T cell receptor beta chains below all came from one sample that was sequenced in a study of breast tumors, draining lymph nodes, adjacent tissues. TCRdb re-called the multiplex PCR reads with MiXCR, one entry per CDR3 protein. This repertoire shows over 200,000 distinct CDR3 sequences, 32% found once; its top ten account for just over 1.4%. Breast cancer patients provided tissue from their axillary draining lymph nodes. The sample comprised axillary lymph node tissue. These receptors were taken from a female donor with breast cancer. Some clones in this sample may be carry-over from other donors' samples.

This clonotype was seen just once. This likely comes from a read error, as the CDR3 has no conserved phenylalanine or tryptophan at its end. No DNA is shown, since the ends of the CDR3 on it are uncertain; the CDR3 is the one TCRdb lists. The chain joins TRBV7-3 to TRBJ2-1; the table calls TRBD2, which could not be checked here. Counting both end residues, the CDR3 totals 14 amino acids. CDR1 is SGHTA and CDR2 is FQGTGA in the germline V gene. CDR3 in amino acids: CASSSQKRGNERFL.

This clonotype was seen many times. The chain employs TRBV11-2 and TRBJ2-7; D tentatively fits TRBD1 or TRBD2 (5 bases each). Per the germline V gene, CDR1 is SGHAT and CDR2 is FQNNGV. The CDR3 loop spans 16 amino acids. Trimming cost V 1 base and J 0 bases, with 13 bases left between them. The CDR3 loop is CASSLVGLASSYEQYF. The CDR3 nucleotides are TGTGCCAGCAGCTTAGTGGGGCTAGCCAGCTCCTACGAGCAGTACTTC.

This chain links TRBV2 with TRBJ1-1, with D possibly being TRBD1 (5 bases). The CDR3 covers 12 residues. With 8 bases removed from V and 3 bases from J, the gap between germline ends came to 10 bases. CDR1 and CDR2 (germline): SNHLY, FYNNEI. The CDR3 DNA reads TGTGCCAGCCCAACGGGGGACACTGAAGCTTTCTTT. It yields the protein CASPTGDTEAFF.

This clonotype was seen repeatedly, ten times or more. This chain joins TRBV6-1 and TRBJ2-2; no firm D call. CDR3 size: 11 residues. Trimming shortened V by 1 base and J by 9 bases, and 3 bases separated the two germline ends. CDR1 and CDR2 from the germline V gene are MNHNS and SASEGT. The DNA for the CDR3 is TGTGCCAGCAGTGAAGTCCGGGAGCTGTTTTTT. Residues: CASSEVRELFF.

This clonotype was observed at least ten times. V is TRBV6-1 and J is TRBJ2-7; no firm D call. The CDR3 has 12 residues. Germline-derived CDR1 and CDR2 are MNHNS and SASEGT. Trimming stripped 3 bases from V and 3 bases from J, with 6 bases between. This CDR3 reads CASSDGVYEQYF. The CDR3, as DNA: TGTGCCAGCAGTGACGGAGTCTACGAGCAGTACTTC.

At least ten counts were recorded for this clonotype. The V gene is TRBV6-1, the J gene TRBJ2-1; the match to TRBD2 covers 7 bases. CDR3 length: 16 residues. The J segment lost 0 bases and the V segment lost 3 bases, leaving 5 bases of the junction unmatched. Germline V gene lookup returns CDR1 MNHNS and CDR2 SASEGT. The CDR3 DNA is TGTGCCAGCAGTGACTTTGGCGGGAGCTCCTACAATGAGCAGTTCTTC. It yields the protein CASSDFGGSSYNEQFF.

This clonotype has at least ten counts. The chain is built from TRBV19 and TRBJ1-5; 10 bases align to TRBD1. The V gene's germline CDR1 is LNHDA and CDR2 SQIVND (reference sequence). The CDR3 covers 16 residues. The V and J ends lost 6 bases and 4 bases, in that order; junction bases with no gene match: 9. CDR3 loop: CASSSTGQGFNQPQHF. The CDR3 region has the DNA TGTGCCAGTAGCTCGACGGGACAGGGGTTTAATCAGCCCCAGCATTTT.

This clonotype came up a few times. Germline is not matched at one junction end, which may reflect a read error. The chain joins TRBV12-3 or TRBV12-4 to TRBJ2-2; possibly TRBD1 for D (7 bases). This CDR3 is built from 14 residues. The CDR3 is CASSGQSNTGGLFF. CDR3 coding DNA: TGTGCCAGCTCGGGACAGTCGAACACCGGGGGGCTGTTTTTT.

The chain employs TRBV5-1 and TRBJ1-2, with unresolved D. This CDR3 is built from 13 residues. CDR1 and CDR2 from the germline V gene are SGHRS and YFSETQ. Trimming removed 0 bases from V and 8 bases from J, with 11 bases in between. The CDR3 DNA reads as TGCGCCAGCAGCTTGGGTAGCGGGGAAGGCTACACCTTC. Protein: CASSLGSGEGYTF.

This clonotype was seen at least ten times. The rearrangement uses TRBV20-1 and TRBJ2-1; D possibly corresponds to TRBD1 (5 bases). Germline V CDR1 and CDR2: DFQATT, SNEGSKA (reference sequence). CDR3 length equals 15 residues. The germline V and J ends were trimmed by 4 bases and 4 bases, with 17 bases remaining between them. CDR3 nucleotide sequence: TGCAGTGCTACGACAGACAACACTAAATACAATGAGCAGTTCTTC. Translating it yields CSATTDNTKYNEQFF.